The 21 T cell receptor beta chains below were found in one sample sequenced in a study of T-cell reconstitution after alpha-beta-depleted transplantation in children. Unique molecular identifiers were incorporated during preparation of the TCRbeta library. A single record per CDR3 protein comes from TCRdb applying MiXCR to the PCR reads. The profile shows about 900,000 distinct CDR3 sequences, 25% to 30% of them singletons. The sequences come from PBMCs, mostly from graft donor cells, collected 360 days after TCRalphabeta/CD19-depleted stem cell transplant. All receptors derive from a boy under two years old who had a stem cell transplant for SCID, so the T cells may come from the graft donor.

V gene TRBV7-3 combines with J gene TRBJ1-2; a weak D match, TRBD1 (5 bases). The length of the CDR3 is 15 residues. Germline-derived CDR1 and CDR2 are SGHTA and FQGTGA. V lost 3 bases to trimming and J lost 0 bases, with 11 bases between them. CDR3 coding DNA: TGTGCCAGCAGCTTTACAGGCCTCTCTAACTATGGCTACACCTTC. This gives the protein CASSFTGLSNYGYTF.

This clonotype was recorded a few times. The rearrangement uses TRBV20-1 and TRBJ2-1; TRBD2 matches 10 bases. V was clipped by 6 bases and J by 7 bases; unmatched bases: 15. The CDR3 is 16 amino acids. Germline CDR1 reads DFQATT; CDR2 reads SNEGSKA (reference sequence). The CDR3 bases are TGCAGTGCCAACAAATGGGGCAGCGGGGGGGAAAATGAGCAGTTCTTC. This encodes CSANKWGSGGENEQFF.

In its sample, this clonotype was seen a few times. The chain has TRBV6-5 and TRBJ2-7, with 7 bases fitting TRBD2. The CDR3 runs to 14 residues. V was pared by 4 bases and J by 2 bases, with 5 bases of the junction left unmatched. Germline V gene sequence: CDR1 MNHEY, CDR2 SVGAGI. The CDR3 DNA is TGTGCCAGCAGTTCGGGACTACCGACCTACGAGCAGTACTTC. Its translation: CASSSGLPTYEQYF.

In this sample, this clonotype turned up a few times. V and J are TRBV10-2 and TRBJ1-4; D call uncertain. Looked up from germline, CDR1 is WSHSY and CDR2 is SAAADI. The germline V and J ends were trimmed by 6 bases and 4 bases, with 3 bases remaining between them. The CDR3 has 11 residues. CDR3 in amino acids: CASRHNEKLFF. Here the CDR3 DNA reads TGCGCCAGCAGGCATAATGAAAAACTGTTTTTT.

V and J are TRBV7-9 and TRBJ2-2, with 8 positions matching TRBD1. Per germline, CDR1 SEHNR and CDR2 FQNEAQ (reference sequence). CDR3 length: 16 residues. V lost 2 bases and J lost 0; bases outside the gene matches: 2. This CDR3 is CASSLLGQANTGELFF. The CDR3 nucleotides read TGTGCCAGCAGCTTATTGGGACAGGCGAACACCGGGGAGCTGTTTTTT.

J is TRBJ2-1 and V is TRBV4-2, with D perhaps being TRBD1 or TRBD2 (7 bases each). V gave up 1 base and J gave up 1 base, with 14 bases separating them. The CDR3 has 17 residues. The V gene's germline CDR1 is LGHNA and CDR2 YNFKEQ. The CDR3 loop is CASSQAPRGGSYNEQFF. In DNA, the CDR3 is TGTGCCAGCAGCCAAGCCCCCAGGGGGGGATCCTACAATGAGCAGTTCTTC.

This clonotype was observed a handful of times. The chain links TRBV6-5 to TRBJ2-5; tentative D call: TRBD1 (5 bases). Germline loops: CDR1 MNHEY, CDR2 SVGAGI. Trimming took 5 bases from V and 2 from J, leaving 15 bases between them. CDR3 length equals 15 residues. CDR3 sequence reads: CASSPRGDSQETQYF. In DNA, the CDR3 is TGTGCCAGCAGTCCTCGAGGCGACAGTCAAGAGACCCAGTACTTC.

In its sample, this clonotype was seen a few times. In nucleotides, the CDR3 is TGCAGCGTTCATAGGACGAGGAACACTGAAGCTTTCTTT. It specifies CSVHRTRNTEAFF. J is TRBJ1-1 and V is TRBV29-1; the D is unclear. The V gene's germline CDR1 is SQVTM and CDR2 ANQGSEA. The CDR3 extends over 13 amino acids. V was clipped by 5 bases and J by 1 base, with 11 bases between them.

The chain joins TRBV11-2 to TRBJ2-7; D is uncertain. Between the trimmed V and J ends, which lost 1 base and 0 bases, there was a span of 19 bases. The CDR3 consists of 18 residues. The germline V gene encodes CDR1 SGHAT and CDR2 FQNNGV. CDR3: CASSLGVFGRALSYEQYF. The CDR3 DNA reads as TGTGCCAGCAGCTTAGGTGTATTCGGGCGCGCGCTCTCCTACGAGCAGTACTTC.

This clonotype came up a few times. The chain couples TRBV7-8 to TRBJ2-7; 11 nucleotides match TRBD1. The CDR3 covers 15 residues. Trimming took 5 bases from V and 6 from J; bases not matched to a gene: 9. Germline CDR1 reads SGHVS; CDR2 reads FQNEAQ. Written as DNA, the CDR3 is TGTGCCAGCAGCCCCCGTAGGACAGGGGGCCTCGAGCAGTACTTC. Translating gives CASSPRRTGGLEQYF.

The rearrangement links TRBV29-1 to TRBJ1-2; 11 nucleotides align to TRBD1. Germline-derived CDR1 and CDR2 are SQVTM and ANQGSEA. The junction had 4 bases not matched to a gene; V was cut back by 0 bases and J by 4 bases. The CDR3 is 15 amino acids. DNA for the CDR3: TGCAGCGTTGAAGAAGGGACAGGGGGAATCTATGGCTACACCTTC. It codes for CSVEEGTGGIYGYTF.

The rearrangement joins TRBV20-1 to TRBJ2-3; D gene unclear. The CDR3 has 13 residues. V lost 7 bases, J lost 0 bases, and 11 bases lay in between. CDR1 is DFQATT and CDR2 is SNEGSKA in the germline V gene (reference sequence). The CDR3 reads CSGVSGSTDTQYF. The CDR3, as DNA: TGCAGTGGGGTGTCAGGAAGCACAGATACGCAGTATTTT.

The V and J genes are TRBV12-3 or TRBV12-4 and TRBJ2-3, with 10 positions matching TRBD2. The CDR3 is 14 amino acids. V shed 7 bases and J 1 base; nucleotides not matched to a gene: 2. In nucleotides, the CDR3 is TGTGCCAGCACTCTAGCGGGGGGCACAGATACGCAGTATTTT. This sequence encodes CASTLAGGTDTQYF.

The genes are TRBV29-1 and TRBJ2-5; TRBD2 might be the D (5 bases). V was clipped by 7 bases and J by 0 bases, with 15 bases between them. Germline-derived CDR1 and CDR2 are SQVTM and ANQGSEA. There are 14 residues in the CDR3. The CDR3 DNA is TGCAGCGCCAAGGGAGCAGCCAACCAAGAGACCCAGTACTTC. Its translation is CSAKGAANQETQYF.

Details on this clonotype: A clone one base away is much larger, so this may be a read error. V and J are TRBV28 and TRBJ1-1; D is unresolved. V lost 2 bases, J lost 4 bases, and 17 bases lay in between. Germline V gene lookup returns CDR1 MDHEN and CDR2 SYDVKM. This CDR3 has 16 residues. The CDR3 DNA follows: TGTGCCAGCAGTTTAGCCCCCGTGGACTCGGGCACTGAAGCTTTCTTT. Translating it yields CASSLAPVDSGTEAFF.

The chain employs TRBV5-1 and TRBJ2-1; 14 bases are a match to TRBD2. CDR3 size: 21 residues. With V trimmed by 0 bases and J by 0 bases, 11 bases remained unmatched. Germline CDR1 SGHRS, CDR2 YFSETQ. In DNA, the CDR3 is TGCGCCAGCAGCTTGGGTTCACCGGGACTAGCGGGGGTAGGCTCCTACAATGAGCAGTTCTTC. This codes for CASSLGSPGLAGVGSYNEQFF.

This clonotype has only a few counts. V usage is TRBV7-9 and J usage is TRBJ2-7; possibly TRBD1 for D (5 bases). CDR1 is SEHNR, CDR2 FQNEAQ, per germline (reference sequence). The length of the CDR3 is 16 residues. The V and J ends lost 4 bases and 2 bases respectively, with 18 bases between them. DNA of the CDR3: TGTGCCAGCAGCTCCGTCCCAGGGTCTGGCCCCTACGAGCAGTACTTC. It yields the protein CASSSVPGSGPYEQYF. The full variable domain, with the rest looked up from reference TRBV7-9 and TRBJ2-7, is DTGVSQNPRHKITKRGQNVTFRCDPISEHNRLYWYRQTLGQGPEFLTYFQNEAQLEKSRLLSDRFSAERPKGSFSTLEIQRTEQGDSAMYLCASSSVPGSGPYEQYFGPGTRLTVT.

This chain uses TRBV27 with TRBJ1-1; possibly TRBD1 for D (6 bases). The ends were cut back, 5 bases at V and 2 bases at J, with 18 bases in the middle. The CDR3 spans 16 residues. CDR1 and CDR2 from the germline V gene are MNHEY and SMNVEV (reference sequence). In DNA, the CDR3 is TGTGCCAGCAGTCCCGAGGCGGACAGAATAAACACTGAAGCTTTCTTT. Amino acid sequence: CASSPEADRINTEAFF.

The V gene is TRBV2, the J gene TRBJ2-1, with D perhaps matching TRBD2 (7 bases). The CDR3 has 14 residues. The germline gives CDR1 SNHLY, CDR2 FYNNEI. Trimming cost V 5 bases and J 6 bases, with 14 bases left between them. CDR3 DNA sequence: TGTGCCAGCAGTCGGCGGGGGCTTGGCAATGAGCAGTTCTTC. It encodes CASSRRGLGNEQFF.

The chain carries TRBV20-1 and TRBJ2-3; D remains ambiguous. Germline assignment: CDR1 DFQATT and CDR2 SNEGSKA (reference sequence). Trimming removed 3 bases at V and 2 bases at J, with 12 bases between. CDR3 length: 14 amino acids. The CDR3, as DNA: TGCAGTGCTAGGTGGACCGAATCCACAGATACGCAGTATTTT. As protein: CSARWTESTDTQYF.

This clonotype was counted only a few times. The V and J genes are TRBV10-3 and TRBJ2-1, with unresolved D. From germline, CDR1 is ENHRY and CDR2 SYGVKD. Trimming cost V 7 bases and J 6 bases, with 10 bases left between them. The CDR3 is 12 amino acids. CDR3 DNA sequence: TGTGCCATCAAGGATAGCTCCAATGAGCAGTTCTTC. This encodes CAIKDSSNEQFF.